The sequence of this T cell receptor (beta chain) was determined in a study of T-cell reconstitution after alpha-beta-depleted transplantation in children. CDR1 is DFQATT and CDR2 is SNEGSKA in the germline V gene (reference sequence). Trimming stripped 4 bases from V and 5 bases from J, with 11 bases between. The CDR3 loop spans 13 amino acids. Preparation of the TCRbeta library used unique molecular identifiers. In TCRdb, the PCR reads were re-called with MiXCR into one record per CDR3 protein. The table shows 750,000 to 950,000 distinct CDR3 sequences, with around 17% occurring only once. This clonotype was recorded a few times.

Sequences were derived from PBMCs, mostly from graft donor cells, sampled 360 days after TCRalphabeta/CD19-depleted stem cell transplant. The chain links TRBV20-1 to TRBJ2-2; D remains ambiguous. The sequence came from a male patient under 18 who had a stem cell transplant for acute lymphoblastic leukemia, so the T cells may come from the graft donor. The CDR3 protein is CSATEIPTGELFF. The DNA of the CDR3 is TGCAGTGCTACAGAGATACCAACCGGGGAGCTGTTTTTT.